The 10 T cell receptor beta chains presented below share a single source sample, sequenced in a study of shared clonotypes between healthy human individuals. The protocol was immunoSEQ multiplex PCR, while the TCRdb copy is restricted to in-frame clones and leaves out a portion. The sample contains 650,000 to 750,000 clones, 60% to 80% of which appear only once. Input material: memory CD4+ T cells sorted from blood. Subset indicated: CD45RA-negative fraction. Every receptor here comes from a woman younger than 45 in good health.

The V and J genes are TRBV28 and TRBJ1-2, with 9 nucleotides matching TRBD1. Germline V CDR1 and CDR2: MDHEN, SYDVKM. The V gene end was trimmed by 6 bases and the J gene end by 1 base; junction bases not matched to a gene: 3. This CDR3 is built from 14 residues. The chain's CDR3 is CASRQTGGNYGYTF. CDR3 nucleotide sequence: TGTGCCAGCAGGCAGACAGGGGGTAACTATGGCTACACCTTC.

This rearrangement joins TRBV28 to TRBJ2-5, with 11 bases matching TRBD2. The J call may be mistaken, given a closer DNA end match to TRBJ2-7. Germline V gene sequence: CDR1 MDHEN, CDR2 SYDVKM. CDR3 length: 16 amino acids. Here the CDR3 DNA reads TGTGCCAGCAGTTTATCCGGGACTAGCGGCTCCTACGAGCAGTACTTC. As protein: CASSLSGTSGSYEQYF.

The chain carries TRBV2 and TRBJ1-1, with 11 bases matching TRBD1. The V gene end was trimmed by 7 bases and the J gene end by 4 bases; junction bases not matched to a gene: 2. The CDR3 runs 13 residues. Per the germline V gene, CDR1 is SNHLY and CDR2 is FYNNEI. The CDR3 spells CASNGQGATEAFF. In nucleotides, the CDR3 is TGTGCCAGCAATGGACAGGGGGCCACTGAAGCTTTCTTT.

The chain is built from TRBV7-2 and TRBJ2-7, with D tentatively TRBD2 (5 bases). Deletions cut 4 bases from V and 5 bases from J, with 9 bases between. Germline V lookup: CDR1 SGHTA, CDR2 FQGNSA. The CDR3 runs to 12 residues. This chain's CDR3 is CASSSGLHEQYF. The CDR3 DNA sequence: TGTGCCAGCAGCTCCGGACTGCACGAGCAGTACTTC.

The chain has TRBV7-6 and TRBJ2-2; possibly TRBD1 or TRBD2 for D (6 bases each). CDR1 and CDR2 from the germline V gene are SGHVS and FNYEAQ. V was shortened by 3 bases and J by 6 bases, with 11 bases between the two germline ends. CDR3 length: 14 residues. The CDR3 bases are TGTGCCAGCAGCTTCGAGAGGGGGGCCGGGGAGCTGTTTTTT. Translating it yields CASSFERGAGELFF.

This chain's CDR3 is CASSYLVGGANEQYF. DNA of the CDR3: TGTGCCAGCAGTTACCTCGTAGGGGGCGCGAACGAGCAGTACTTC. The chain recombines TRBV6-5 with TRBJ2-7; TRBD1 agrees at 7 bases. This CDR3 spans 15 amino acids. J gave up 5 bases and V 2 bases, and 9 bases lay outside the gene matches. CDR1 is MNHEY and CDR2 is SVGAGI in the germline V gene.

About this clone: A junction boundary mismatches the germline segment, possibly from a read error. The rearrangement uses TRBV7-9 and TRBJ2-7, with 9 bases aligning to TRBD2. This CDR3 contains 13 residues. Germline V CDR1 and CDR2: SEHNR, FQNEAQ (reference sequence). CDR3 DNA: TGTGCCAGCAGCGTAGCGGGAGACGGCGAGCAGTACTTC. Translating gives CASSVAGDGEQYF.

This sequence joins TRBV5-1 and TRBJ1-1; 7 nucleotides match TRBD1. The CDR3 loop spans 16 amino acids. V lost 2 bases and J lost 1; bases outside the gene matches: 8. CDR1 and CDR2 (germline): SGHRS, YFSETQ. This chain's CDR3 is CASSLAGGDGNTEAFF. The CDR3 DNA sequence: TGCGCCAGCAGCTTAGCAGGGGGAGACGGGAACACTGAAGCTTTCTTT. The entire variable domain, with the rest obtained from reference TRBV5-1 and TRBJ1-1, is as follows: KAGVTQTPRYLIKTRGQQVTLSCSPISGHRSVSWYQQTPGQGLQFLFEYFSETQRNKGNFPGRFSGRQFSNSRSEMNVSTLELGDSALYLCASSLAGGDGNTEAFFGQGTRLTVV.

The rearrangement uses TRBV30 and TRBJ2-4, with D hard to call. The V gene's germline CDR1 is GTSNPN and CDR2 SVGIG (reference sequence). V was shortened by 0 bases and J by 8 bases, with 8 bases between the two germline ends. The CDR3 consists of 12 residues. As DNA, the CDR3 is TGTGCCTGGAGTGTTGGCAGAGACATTCAGTACTTC. It specifies CAWSVGRDIQYF.

This chain uses TRBV11-2 with TRBJ2-1, with TRBD2 as a possible D gene (6 bases). The germline CDR1 and CDR2 sequences are SGHAT and FQNNGV. V lost 0 bases, J lost 7 bases, and 13 bases lay in between. The CDR3 runs to 15 residues. The CDR3 region is CASSLDGGGGNEQFF. CDR3 nucleotide sequence: TGTGCCAGCAGCTTAGATGGGGGAGGAGGGAATGAGCAGTTCTTC.